This T cell receptor beta chain came from a study of T cells in Graves' hyperthyroidism and ophthalmopathy. Study background: The authors collected peripheral blood at initial diagnosis, before any treatment. Overall study results and limits: Blood held most thyroid clonotypes expanded above 0.001 frequency.

Germline V gene data show CDR1 as MGHRA and CDR2 as YSYEKL. Trimming took off 4 bases at V and 1 base at J, with 25 bases between the two ends. The CDR3 contains 19 residues. Turning to this clonotype: Its antigen is still unknown.

It was RNA transcripts that yielded the amplified TCR beta CDR3 regions. The primer set for the first-round RT-PCR of the TCR CDR3 was HTBI. TCRdb passed the multiplex PCR reads through MiXCR, listing each CDR3 protein once. The table records 530,000 or so distinct CDR3 sequences, roughly 25% of them present only once. The rearrangement links TRBV4-1 to TRBJ1-1, with D unclear. Material for sequencing was blood. The sequence came from a woman under 40 with Graves' ophthalmopathy. This chain's CDR3 is CASSRSFLTATLRNTEAFF. The DNA for the CDR3 is TGCGCCAGCAGCCGGAGCTTCCTAACGGCCACCCTAAGGAACACTGAAGCTTTCTTT.